This T cell receptor beta chain was sequenced in a study of human T cells and chemical hapten exposure. On the study more broadly: 2% DPC was applied to 2 cm by 2 cm of upper inner arm skin for sensitization. Upper back patch tests used 0.01% DPC, scored after 6 days.

The authors' processing: The number of TCRs in each sample had a median of about 95,000 and spanned roughly 23,224 to 700,000. TCRdb re-derived calls from the RACE reads in MiXCR, one entry per CDR3 protein. TCRdb, not the authors, supplied the V and J calls. The table lists around 92,000 distinct CDR3 sequences, approximately 10% of them singletons, with 2.5% to 4% in the top ten. Germline V gene data show CDR1 as LNHDA and CDR2 as SQIVND (reference sequence). The germline V and J ends were trimmed by 9 bases and 4 bases, with 13 bases remaining between them. This CDR3 region has 12 residues. This clonotype was seen ten or more times. Time point of the sample: pre-sensitization, week 0. Treatment defined: therapeutic diphenylcyclopropenone sensitization with weekly scalp DPC.

This TCR came from a woman in her sixties with alopecia areata. Some clones in this sample may be carry-over from other donors' samples. Sequencing used whole blood, obtained in connection with sensitization to the hapten diphenylcyclopropenone (DPC). The chain couples TRBV19 to TRBJ2-7; perhaps TRBD2 as D (6 bases). Here the CDR3 DNA reads TGTGCCAGCAACGAGGGGAGGTACGAGCAGTACTTC. Residues: CASNEGRYEQYF.